The 23 T cell receptor beta chains in this list originate from one sample, sequenced in a study of neurological immune-mediated disorders. A single record per CDR3 protein comes from TCRdb applying MiXCR to the 5' RACE reads. Of 81,000 or so distinct CDR3 sequences in the sample, 4.5% to 6.5% were seen once. Source material: PBMCs. The receptors come from a young woman with multiple sclerosis.

In the case of this clonotype: One junction end disagrees with the germline gene, perhaps due to a read error. The V call is TRBV7-9, the J call TRBJ2-1; 7 positions match TRBD2. The germline CDR1 and CDR2 sequences are SEHNR and FQNEAQ (reference sequence). The CDR3 totals 13 residues. CDR3 sequence reads: CASSLGLGDEQFF. CDR3 DNA sequence: TGTGCCAGCAGTTTAGGACTAGGGGATGAGCAGTTCTTC.

There are many counts of this clonotype. V is TRBV2 and J is TRBJ1-5; 7 nucleotides line up with TRBD1. The germline V gene has CDR1 SNHLY and CDR2 FYNNEI. V was pared by 1 base and J by 3 bases, with 12 bases of the junction left unmatched. The CDR3 has 18 amino acids. In nucleotides, the CDR3 is TGTGCCAGCAGTGAAGGACAGGGTGGTGCGGTACTCAATCAGCCCCAGCATTTT. Encoded protein: CASSEGQGGAVLNQPQHF. The variable domain in full, completed from reference TRBV2 and TRBJ1-5, reads EPEVTQTPSHQVTQMGQEVILRCVPISNHLYFYWYRQILGQKVEFLVSFYNNEISEKSEIFDDQFSVERPDGSNFTLKIRSTKLEDSAMYFCASSEGQGGAVLNQPQHFGDGTRLSIL.

Ten or more counts support this clonotype. This sequence joins TRBV27 and TRBJ1-4, with TRBD1 as a possible D gene (6 bases). Germline V CDR1 and CDR2: MNHEY, SMNVEV (reference sequence). Trimming stripped 6 bases from V and 6 bases from J, with 14 bases between. The CDR3 loop spans 14 amino acids. CDR3 amino acids: CASRDGTNDEKLFF. DNA for the CDR3: TGTGCCAGCAGGGACGGGACAAATGATGAAAAACTGTTTTTT.

The rearrangement joins TRBV19 to TRBJ1-5, with a tentative D call TRBD1 (5 bases). Germline V gene data show CDR1 as LNHDA and CDR2 as SQIVND (reference sequence). V lost 3 bases and J 7 bases, leaving 7 bases between the germline ends. The CDR3 spans 12 residues. The chain's CDR3 is CASSIGGQPQHF. Here the CDR3 DNA reads TGTGCCAGTAGTATCGGGGGGCAGCCCCAGCATTTT.

This clonotype was found many times. V usage is TRBV6-5 and J usage is TRBJ1-2; no reliable D call. The CDR3 covers 12 residues. V lost 2 bases and J lost 7, with 8 bases in between. CDR1 is MNHEY, CDR2 SVGAGI, per germline. The CDR3 sequence is CASSYPRGGYTF. CDR3 DNA sequence: TGTGCCAGCAGTTACCCGAGAGGTGGCTACACCTTC.

The sample holds many counts of this clonotype. This rearrangement joins TRBV12-3 or TRBV12-4 to TRBJ2-5; D gene uncertain. CDR3 length equals 11 residues. V was trimmed by 5 bases and J by 2 bases, leaving 3 bases between them. The CDR3 spells CASSKQETQYF. Here the CDR3 DNA reads TGTGCCAGCAGTAAACAAGAGACCCAGTACTTC.

This clonotype has at least ten counts. The J gene is TRBJ2-7, the V gene TRBV7-9, with 8 nucleotides matching TRBD1. Unmatched junction bases numbered 8, after V lost 5 bases and J lost 5 bases. The germline V gene has CDR1 SEHNR and CDR2 FQNEAQ (reference sequence). This CDR3 spans 14 amino acids. CDR3 sequence reads: CASSPMDRVNEQYF. The CDR3 DNA sequence: TGTGCCAGCAGCCCTATGGACAGGGTGAACGAGCAGTACTTC.

This clonotype occurred many times. The J gene is TRBJ2-7, the V gene TRBV7-9; no definite D call. Per the germline V gene, CDR1 is SEHNR and CDR2 is FQNEAQ (reference sequence). This CDR3 comprises 9 residues. V gave up 8 bases and J gave up 7 bases, with 6 bases separating them. The CDR3 reads CASHGEQYF. CDR3 in DNA: TGTGCCAGCCATGGGGAGCAGTACTTC.

In this sample, this clonotype turned up a few times. The chain links TRBV5-1 to TRBJ2-1; no firm D call. Trimming left V 2 bases short and J 0 bases short, with 9 bases between. The CDR3 length is 15 residues. Germline V lookup: CDR1 SGHRS, CDR2 YFSETQ. This CDR3 reads CASSLGGDSYNEQFF. As DNA, the CDR3 is TGCGCCAGCAGCTTAGGCGGAGACTCCTACAATGAGCAGTTCTTC.

This clonotype was picked up many times. This chain joins TRBV20-1 and TRBJ2-2; TRBD1 matches 8 bases. CDR3 size: 14 residues. Germline V CDR1 and CDR2: DFQATT, SNEGSKA (reference sequence). V was pared by 1 base and J by 4 bases, with 2 bases of the junction left unmatched. The CDR3 protein is CSARATGVTGELFF. CDR3 DNA sequence: TGCAGTGCTAGAGCGACAGGGGTCACCGGGGAGCTGTTTTTT.

The chain uses TRBV9 and TRBJ2-1, with 9 bases matching TRBD1. Per the germline V gene, CDR1 is SGDLS and CDR2 is YYNGEE. The CDR3 consists of 15 residues. V shed 2 bases, J shed 4 bases, and the junction held 4 bases outside the gene matches. The CDR3 spells CASSVTGGTYNEQFF. CDR3 DNA: TGTGCCAGCAGCGTTACAGGGGGCACTTACAATGAGCAGTTCTTC.

This clonotype was observed at least ten times. The gene calls are TRBV7-8 and TRBJ2-1; 8 nucleotides match TRBD1. Germline CDR1 is SGHVS and CDR2 is FQNEAQ. V dropped 1 base and J dropped 7; count of bases not matched to a gene: 6. CDR3 length equals 15 residues. The CDR3 DNA is TGTGCCAGCAGCTTAGGTGCACAGGGGGATAATGAGCAGTTCTTC. This codes for CASSLGAQGDNEQFF.

This clonotype was counted at least ten times. This chain uses TRBV4-2 with TRBJ2-1; 8 bases are a match to TRBD2. V lost 4 bases and J lost 0; bases outside the gene matches: 5. This CDR3 region has 16 residues. Germline V gene lookup returns CDR1 LGHNA and CDR2 YNFKEQ. This CDR3 reads CASSRETSDSYNEQFF. The CDR3, as DNA: TGTGCCAGCAGCCGAGAGACTAGCGACTCCTACAATGAGCAGTTCTTC.

The chain recombines TRBV9 with TRBJ2-2; D is unresolved. The length of the CDR3 is 16 residues. Looked up from germline, CDR1 is SGDLS and CDR2 is YYNGEE. V lost 0 bases and J lost 6, with 15 bases in between. The CDR3 DNA is TGTGCCAGCAGCGTAGCGCCTCAGTCATCGGCCGGGGAGCTGTTTTTT. Its translation is CASSVAPQSSAGELFF.

The sample holds many counts of this clonotype. The genes are TRBV29-1 and TRBJ1-1, with D maybe TRBD1 (6 bases). The CDR3 runs 13 residues. Germline V CDR1 and CDR2: SQVTM, ANQGSEA. The V and J ends lost 4 bases and 0 bases respectively, with 9 bases between them. CDR3 sequence reads: CSVGTAMNTEAFF. CDR3 nucleotide sequence: TGCAGCGTTGGGACAGCCATGAACACTGAAGCTTTCTTT.

The genes are TRBV14 and TRBJ2-3; D unclear. Germline values: CDR1 SGHDN, CDR2 FVKESK. V was cut by 1 base and J by 3 bases, with 8 bases left in between. CDR3 length equals 14 residues. The chain's CDR3 is CASSQVWATDTQYF. Here the CDR3 DNA reads TGTGCCAGCAGCCAAGTGTGGGCTACAGATACGCAGTATTTT. The entire variable domain, with the rest obtained from reference TRBV14 and TRBJ2-3, is as follows: EAGVTQFPSHSVIEKGQTVTLRCDPISGHDNLYWYRRVMGKEIKFLLHFVKESKQDESGMPNNRFLAERTGGTYSTLKVQPAELEDSGVYFCASSQVWATDTQYFGPGTRLTVL.

This clonotype has a count of ten or more. The V call is TRBV5-1, the J call TRBJ1-2; a weak D match, TRBD1 (6 bases). From germline, CDR1 is SGHRS and CDR2 YFSETQ. The CDR3 is 16 residues long. The V end was cut by 0 bases, the J end by 4 bases, with 16 bases between. The CDR3 loop reads CASSLAEGGGGYGYTF. CDR3 sequence (DNA): TGCGCCAGCAGCTTGGCCGAAGGGGGAGGTGGCTATGGCTACACCTTC.

This clonotype was detected ten times or more. The chain couples TRBV27 to TRBJ2-6, with 10 bases aligning to TRBD1. This CDR3 spans 18 amino acids. Losses at the gene ends were 11 bases for V and 2 bases for J; bases not matched to a gene: 15. Germline values: CDR1 MNHEY, CDR2 SMNVEV (reference sequence). CDR3 residues: CAGTRRRDRGTGANVLTF. In nucleotides, the CDR3 is TGTGCCGGCACCCGACGGCGGGACAGGGGAACTGGGGCCAACGTCCTGACTTTC.

This clonotype was seen many times. The chain combines TRBV15 with TRBJ1-4; D gene ambiguous. The CDR3 runs to 14 residues. Per the germline V gene, CDR1 is LNHNV and CDR2 is YYDKDF (reference sequence). The ends were cut back, 1 base at V and 5 bases at J, with 8 bases in the middle. The CDR3 loop is CATSRAGENEKLFF. In DNA form, the CDR3 reads TGTGCCACCAGCAGAGCTGGGGAGAATGAAAAACTGTTTTTT. Full variable domain (missing parts from reference TRBV15 and TRBJ1-4): DAMVIQNPRYQVTQFGKPVTLSCSQTLNHNVMYWYQQKSSQAPKLLFHYYDKDFNNEADTPDNFQSRRPNTSFCFLDIRSPGLGDTAMYLCATSRAGENEKLFFGSGTQLSVL.

This clonotype was recorded many times. J is TRBJ2-1 and V is TRBV14, with 8 bases aligning to TRBD2. The CDR3 has 18 residues. V lost 3 bases, J lost 0 bases, and 10 bases stayed unmatched. Per germline, CDR1 SGHDN and CDR2 FVKESK. The CDR3 protein is CASSQGWLAGPSYNEQFF. The DNA for the CDR3 is TGTGCCAGCAGCCAGGGTTGGCTAGCGGGTCCCTCCTACAATGAGCAGTTCTTC.

This clonotype was seen repeatedly, ten times or more. This chain joins TRBV14 and TRBJ1-1; a weak D match, TRBD1 (5 bases). Trimming removed 3 bases at V and 3 bases at J, with 17 bases between. Germline-derived CDR1 and CDR2 are SGHDN and FVKESK. The CDR3 is made up of 16 amino acids. The CDR3 spells CASSHWRRGRDTEAFF. The CDR3 coding sequence is TGTGCCAGCAGCCACTGGCGTAGAGGCAGGGACACTGAAGCTTTCTTT.

This clonotype has a count of ten or more. The chain links TRBV28 to TRBJ1-5, with D possibly being TRBD1 (6 bases). The CDR3 contains 17 residues. The germline V gene encodes CDR1 MDHEN and CDR2 SYDVKM. Trimming took off 3 bases at V and 3 bases at J, with 18 bases between the two ends. The CDR3 here is CASSFGGAVLDNQPQHF. As DNA, the CDR3 is TGTGCCAGCAGTTTCGGGGGGGCCGTGCTGGACAATCAGCCCCAGCATTTT.

This clonotype was seen once. Possible read error: a much larger clone is one base away. V and J are TRBV5-5 and TRBJ2-1; D call uncertain. The CDR3 runs to 13 residues. Germline lookup yields CDR1 SGHKS and CDR2 YYEKEE (reference sequence). The CDR3 DNA reads TGTGTCAGCAGCCTGAGACTTATCGATGAGCAGTTCTTC. Its protein product is CVSSLRLIDEQFF.